Listed below are T cell receptor beta chains from one sample, sequenced in a study of shared clonotypes between healthy human individuals. Profiled with immunoSEQ multiplex PCR; TCRdb holds only in-frame clones, not every one. The sample lists about 2 million clones; around 96% were seen once. Input material: naive CD8+ T cells sorted from blood. The receptors derive from a young man in good health. CDR3s include the opening cysteine and the closing phenylalanine or tryptophan. Each record gives: CDR3 length, V gene, clone size, D gene, J gene, CDR3 DNA, CDR3 protein. A D gene is named only where the DNA matches it firmly. Only part of the rows carry a size: once, few, many, or a class if the clone is expanded.

>16|TRBV23-1|-|TRBD1|TRBJ2-2
TGCGCCAGCAGTCAGGGGACAGGGCCGAACACCGGGGAGCTGTTTTTT
CASSQGTGPNTGELFF
>14|TRBV19|-|TRBD2|TRBJ2-7
TGTGCCAGTAGTATTGTCGGGGGGGCGAACGAGCAGTACTTC
CASSIVGGANEQYF
>11|TRBV27|-|-|TRBJ1-2
TGTGCCAGCAGTTTCCTCTATGGCTACACCTTC
CASSFLYGYTF
>9|TRBV29-1|-|-|TRBJ1-1
TGCAGCGTGGACACTGAAGCTTTCTTT
CSVDTEAFF
>13|TRBV30|-|TRBD1|TRBJ1-4
TGTGCCTGGGAGGGACAGCTTAATGAAAAACTGTTTTTT
CAWEGQLNEKLFF
>14|TRBV5-4|-|TRBD2|TRBJ2-7
TGTGCCAGCAGCTTCGGGACTAGCGGATACGAGCAGTACTTC
CASSFGTSGYEQYF
>13|TRBV6-5|-|-|TRBJ2-7
TGTGCCAGCAGCCCTGGACCCCTGGTGGAGCAGTACTTC
CASSPGPLVEQYF
>14|TRBV14|once|-|TRBJ2-7
TGTGCCAGCAGCCCTTATGGATACACCTACGAGCAGTACTTC
CASSPYGYTYEQYF
>14|TRBV19|-|-|TRBJ2-3
TGTGCCAGTACCCCAGGGGCGTTGTACGATACGCAGTATTTT
CASTPGALYDTQYF
>15|TRBV5-6|-|TRBD1|TRBJ1-4
TGTGCCAGCAGCTCTCCGGGACAGGGGGCCGAAAAACTGTTTTTT
CASSSPGQGAEKLFF
>15|TRBV27|-|-|TRBJ2-7
TGTGCCAGCAGCCATTATCCCCTCAGCTCCTACGAGCAGTACTTC
CASSHYPLSSYEQYF
>13|TRBV19|-|-|TRBJ2-5
TGTGCCAGTAGCGACCCACCTAGAGAGACCCAGTACTTC
CASSDPPRETQYF
>14|TRBV7-9|once|TRBD1|TRBJ2-1
TGTGCCAGCAGCGGACAGGGAACCTACAATGAGCAGTTCTTC
CASSGQGTYNEQFF
>14|TRBV6-1|once|-|TRBJ1-2
TGTGCCAGCAGTGAATTGGGGGCCTACTATGGCTACACCTTC
CASSELGAYYGYTF
>14|TRBV7-7|-|-|TRBJ2-3
TGTGCTAGCAGCTTATCGGCCATGAGTTCGGAGCAGTATTTT
CASSLSAMSSEQYF
>12|TRBV6-4|-|TRBD2|TRBJ2-1
TGTGCCAGCAGTAGACTAGCAAATGAGCAGTTCTTC
CASSRLANEQFF
>15|TRBV6-1|-|-|TRBJ1-1
TGTGCCAGCAGTGAAGGGGTAACACTGAACACTGAAGCTTTCTTT
CASSEGVTLNTEAFF
>17|TRBV7-9|-|TRBD1|TRBJ2-3
TGTGCCAGCAGCCCACTCCGACAGGGGCCGAGCACAGATACGCAGTATTTT
CASSPLRQGPSTDTQYF
>14|TRBV4-3|-|TRBD1|TRBJ2-7
TGCGCCAGCAGCCAAGTAGAGGGGGCCCTCGAGCAGTACTTC
CASSQVEGALEQYF
>12|TRBV27|-|-|TRBJ1-6
TGTGCCAGCAGTTTTGGTAATTCACCCCTCCACTTT
CASSFGNSPLHF
>14|TRBV13|-|-|TRBJ2-1
TGTGCCAGCAGCTTAGAAGGGGTTCAGAATGAGCAGTTCTTC
CASSLEGVQNEQFF
>15|TRBV2|-|TRBD2|TRBJ2-1
TGTGCCAGCAGCGATAGCGGGGGGGTATACAATGAGCAGTTCTTC
CASSDSGGVYNEQFF
>16|TRBV19|once|TRBD2|TRBJ2-7
TGTGCCAGTAGTATCTCTGCGGGAGGTTACTCCTACGAGCAGTACTTC
CASSISAGGYSYEQYF
>15|TRBV28|-|-|TRBJ1-1
TGTGCCAGCAGTTTGAGCTCGGCTTGGAGCACTGAAGCTTTCTTT
CASSLSSAWSTEAFF
>14|TRBV29-1|-|-|TRBJ2-5
TGCAGCGTTGTAGGCTTGCGGGGCCAAGAGACCCAGTACTTC
CSVVGLRGQETQYF
>13|TRBV9|-|-|TRBJ2-3
TGTGCCAGCAGCGCCCAGAGCACAGATACGCAGTATTTT
CASSAQSTDTQYF
>12|TRBV11-2|-|-|TRBJ2-1
TGTGCCAGCAGCTTAGGACCGGAAGGGCAGTTCTTC
CASSLGPEGQFF
>16|TRBV2|-|-|TRBJ1-3
TGTGCCAGCAACCCAACCATTGAGGGCTCTGGAAACACCATATATTTT
CASNPTIEGSGNTIYF
>15|TRBV13|-|TRBD1|TRBJ1-4
TGTGCCAGCAGCTTTCACGGGACAGGGAATGAAAAACTGTTTTTT
CASSFHGTGNEKLFF
>14|TRBV19|-|-|TRBJ2-7
TGTGCCAGTAGTATGGATAGCGAAACCTACGAGCAGTACTTC
CASSMDSETYEQYF
>14|TRBV4-1|few|-|TRBJ1-5
TGCGCCAGCAGCCAAGGTATAGGCAATCAGCCCCAGCATTTT
CASSQGIGNQPQHF
>14|TRBV6-4|-|-|TRBJ1-4
TGTGCCAGCAGTGTCCAGGGACGGTACGAAAAACTGTTTTTT
CASSVQGRYEKLFF
>17|TRBV4-3|-|TRBD1|TRBJ2-2
TGCGCCAGCAGAGCGTCACCGGGACAGGGGGTCACCGGGGAGCTGTTTTTT
CASRASPGQGVTGELFF
>16|TRBV4-1|-|TRBD2|TRBJ2-3
TGCGCCAGCAGCGACGTACTAGCGGGGGGGCAAGATACGCAGTATTTT
CASSDVLAGGQDTQYF
>13|TRBV7-2|-|-|TRBJ2-7
TGTGCCAGCAGGTATGGGGACCCCTACGAGCAGTACTTC
CASRYGDPYEQYF
>13|TRBV27|once|TRBD1|TRBJ2-7
TGTGCCAGCAGTTCAGGGGGCACTTACGAGCAGTACTTC
CASSSGGTYEQYF
>14|TRBV30|-|-|TRBJ2-2
TGTGCCTGGAGTGTACATGGGGGAACCGGGGAGCTGTTTTTT
CAWSVHGGTGELFF
>14|TRBV7-9|-|-|TRBJ2-7
TGTGCCAGCAGCTTAGAACATAACTCCTACGAGCAGTACTTC
CASSLEHNSYEQYF